The entry below describes one T cell receptor (beta chain). The junction shows a germline mismatch at one end, possibly a read error. According to the study, genomic DNA was the template for TCR beta VDJ and CDR3 profiling. TCRdb processed the reads anew with MiXCR; each CDR3 protein has one entry. Counted here are 150,000 to 200,000 distinct CDR3 sequences, 45% to 55% occurring once; the ten biggest clones make up more than 0.85%. Germline V gives CDR1 MNHNS, CDR2 SASEGT. The CDR3 runs to 17 residues. This specimen comes from a study of CD8+CD57+ T cells in acquired aplastic anemia. The sequenced patients had an expansion of CD8+CD57+ cells seen by flow cytometry.

What was sequenced was sorted CD4+, CD8+, or CD8+CD57+ T cells (not recorded which) from PBMCs. The sequence came from a human donor with aplastic anemia. The chain combines TRBV6-1 with TRBJ2-3; the match to TRBD2 covers 8 bases. The CDR3 region is CASSNAFSGGAKDTQYF. The CDR3 DNA reads TGTGCTAGCAGTAATGCCTTCTCCGGGGGGGCCAAGGATACGCAGTATTTT.